This T cell receptor (beta chain) was sequenced for a study of OX40 agonist ivuxolimab in advanced cancers. Study information: Males comprised 70% to 85% of the group, whose mean age was about 62 years (range roughly 20 to 85).

Assay: immunoSEQ multiplex PCR; the TCRdb copy retains only in-frame clones and omits some. This table has 41,000 or so clones, approximately 80% appearing once. CDR1 SGDLS and CDR2 YYNGEE come from the germline V gene. V lost 0 bases, J lost 5 bases, and 17 bases lay in between. The CDR3 has 16 residues. With autoimmune disease history or systemic immunosuppression, patients were excluded. This TCR came from an adult with an advanced solid tumor such as melanoma, head and neck, liver or kidney cancer. V gene TRBV9 combines with J gene TRBJ2-5, with D maybe TRBD1 (5 bases). The specimen was CD4+ or CD8+ T cells sorted from blood, collected in a trial of the OX40 agonist ivuxolimab. The CDR3 loop is CASSVAMRTGRETQYF. In DNA, the CDR3 is TGTGCCAGCAGCGTAGCTATGAGAACAGGCCGGGAGACCCAGTACTTC.